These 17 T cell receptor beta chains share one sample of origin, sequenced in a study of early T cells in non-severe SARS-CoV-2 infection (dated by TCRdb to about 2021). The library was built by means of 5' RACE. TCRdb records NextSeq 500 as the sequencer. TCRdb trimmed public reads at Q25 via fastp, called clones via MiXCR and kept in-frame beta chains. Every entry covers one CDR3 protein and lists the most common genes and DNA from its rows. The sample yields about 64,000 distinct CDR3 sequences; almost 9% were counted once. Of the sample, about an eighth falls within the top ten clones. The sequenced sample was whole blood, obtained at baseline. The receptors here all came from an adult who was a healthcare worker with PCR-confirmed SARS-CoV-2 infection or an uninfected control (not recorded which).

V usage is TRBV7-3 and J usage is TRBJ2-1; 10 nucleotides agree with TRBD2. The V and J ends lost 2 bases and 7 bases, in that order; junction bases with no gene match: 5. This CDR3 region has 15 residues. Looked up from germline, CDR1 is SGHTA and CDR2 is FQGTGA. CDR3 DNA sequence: TGTGCCAGCAGCTTACTAGCGGGAGACAATAATGAGCAGTTCTTC. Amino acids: CASSLLAGDNNEQFF.

Here the CDR3 DNA reads TGTGCCAGCAGAAAGGGAGAGACCCAGTACTTC. Protein sequence: CASRKGETQYF. The V call is TRBV11-2, the J call TRBJ2-5; the D is unclear. CDR1 and CDR2 (germline): SGHAT, FQNNGV. The germline V and J ends were trimmed by 6 bases and 4 bases, with 6 bases remaining between them. The CDR3 is 11 amino acids.

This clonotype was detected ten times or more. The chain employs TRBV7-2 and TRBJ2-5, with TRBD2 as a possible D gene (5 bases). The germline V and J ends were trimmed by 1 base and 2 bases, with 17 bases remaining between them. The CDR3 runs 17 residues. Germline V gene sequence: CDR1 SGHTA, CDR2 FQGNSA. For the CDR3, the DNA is TGTGCCAGCAGCTTAGTCGAGGGTTTCTCCTTACAAGAGACCCAGTACTTC. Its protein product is CASSLVEGFSLQETQYF.

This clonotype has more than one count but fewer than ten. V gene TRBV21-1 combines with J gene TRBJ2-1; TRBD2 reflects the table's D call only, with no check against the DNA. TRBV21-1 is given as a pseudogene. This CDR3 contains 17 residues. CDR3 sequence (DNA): TGTGCCAGCAGCAAAAAAACTAGCGGGAGTATAAACAATGAGCAGTTCTTC. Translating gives CASSKKTSGSINNEQFF.

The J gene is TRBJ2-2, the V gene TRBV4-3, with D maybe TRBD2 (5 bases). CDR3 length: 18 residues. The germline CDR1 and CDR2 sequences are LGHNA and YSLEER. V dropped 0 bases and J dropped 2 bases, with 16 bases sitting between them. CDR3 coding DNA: TGCGCCAGCAGCCAAGAACAGCAAGCGGAGATCAACACCGGGGAGCTGTTTTTT. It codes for CASSQEQQAEINTGELFF.

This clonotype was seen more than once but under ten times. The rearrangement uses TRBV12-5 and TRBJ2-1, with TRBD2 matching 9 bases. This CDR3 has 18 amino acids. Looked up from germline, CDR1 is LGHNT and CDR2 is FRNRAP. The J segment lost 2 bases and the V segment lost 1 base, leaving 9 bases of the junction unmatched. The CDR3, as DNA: TGTGCTAGTGGTTTGGGAATAGCTGCGGGAGGGCCCTACAATGAGCAGTTCTTC. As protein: CASGLGIAAGGPYNEQFF.

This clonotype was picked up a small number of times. CDR3 protein: CASSFWGGAYEQYF. Here the CDR3 DNA reads TGTGCCAGCAGTTTTTGGGGCGGAGCCTACGAGCAGTACTTC. The chain uses TRBV12-3 or TRBV12-4 and TRBJ2-7, with a weak D call TRBD1 (5 bases). This CDR3 region has 14 residues. Trimming stripped 3 bases from V and 2 bases from J, with 11 bases between.

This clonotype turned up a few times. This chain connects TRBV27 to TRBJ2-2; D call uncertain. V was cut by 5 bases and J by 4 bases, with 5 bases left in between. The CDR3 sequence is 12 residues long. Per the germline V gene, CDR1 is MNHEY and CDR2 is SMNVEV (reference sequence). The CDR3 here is CASSPPTGELFF. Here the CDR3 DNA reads TGTGCCAGCAGTCCTCCCACCGGGGAGCTGTTTTTT.

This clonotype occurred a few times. CDR3 coding DNA: TGTGCCACCAGTGAGCCTACCCCGGGACAGGGATACGAGCAGTACTTC. Amino acids: CATSEPTPGQGYEQYF. The rearrangement uses TRBV24-1 and TRBJ2-7; the match to TRBD1 covers 9 bases. The germline CDR1 and CDR2 sequences are KGHDR and SFDVKD. CDR3 length equals 16 residues. Trimming cost V 4 bases and J 4 bases; bases outside gene matches: 10.

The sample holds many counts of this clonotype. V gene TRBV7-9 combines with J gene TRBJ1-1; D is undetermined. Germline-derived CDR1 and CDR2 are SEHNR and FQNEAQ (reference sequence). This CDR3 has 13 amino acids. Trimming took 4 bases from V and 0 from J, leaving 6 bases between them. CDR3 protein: CASSSTMNTEAFF. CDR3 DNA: TGTGCCAGCAGCTCGACTATGAACACTGAAGCTTTCTTT.

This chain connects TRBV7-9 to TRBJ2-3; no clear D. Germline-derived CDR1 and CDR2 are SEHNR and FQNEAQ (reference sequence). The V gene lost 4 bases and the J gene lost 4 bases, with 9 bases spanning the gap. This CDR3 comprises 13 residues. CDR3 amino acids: CASSSFIADTQYF. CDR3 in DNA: TGTGCCAGCAGCTCTTTCATCGCAGATACGCAGTATTTT.

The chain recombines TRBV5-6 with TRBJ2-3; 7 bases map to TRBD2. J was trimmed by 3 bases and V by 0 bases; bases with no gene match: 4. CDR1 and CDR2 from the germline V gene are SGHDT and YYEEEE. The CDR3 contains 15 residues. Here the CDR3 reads CASSLVASGTDTQYF. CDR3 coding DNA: TGTGCCAGCAGCTTGGTAGCTAGCGGAACAGATACGCAGTATTTT.

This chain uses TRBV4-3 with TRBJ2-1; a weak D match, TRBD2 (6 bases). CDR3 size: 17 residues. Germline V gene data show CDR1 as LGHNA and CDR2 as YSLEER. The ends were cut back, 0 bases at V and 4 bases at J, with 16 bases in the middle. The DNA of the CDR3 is TGCGCCAGCAGCCAAGAAGCGAGGCTGGGGGGTTACAATGAGCAGTTCTTC. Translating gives CASSQEARLGGYNEQFF.

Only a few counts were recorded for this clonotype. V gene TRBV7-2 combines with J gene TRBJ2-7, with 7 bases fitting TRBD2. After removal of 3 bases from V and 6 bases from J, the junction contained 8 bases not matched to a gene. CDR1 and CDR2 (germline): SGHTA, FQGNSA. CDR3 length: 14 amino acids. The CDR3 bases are TGTGCCAGCAGCTTGACTAGCAACCCTCTCGAGCAGTACTTC. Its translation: CASSLTSNPLEQYF.

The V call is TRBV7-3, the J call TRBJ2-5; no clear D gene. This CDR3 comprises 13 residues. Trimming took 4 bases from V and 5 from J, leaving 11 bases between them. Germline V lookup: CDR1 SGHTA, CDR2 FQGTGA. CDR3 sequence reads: CASSSRNGETQYF. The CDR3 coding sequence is TGTGCCAGCAGCTCCCGTAATGGGGAGACCCAGTACTTC.

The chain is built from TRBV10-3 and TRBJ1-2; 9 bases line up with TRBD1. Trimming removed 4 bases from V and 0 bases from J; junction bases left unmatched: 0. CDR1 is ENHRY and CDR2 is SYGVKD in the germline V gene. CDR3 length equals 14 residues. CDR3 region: CAISGQGANYGYTF. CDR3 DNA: TGTGCCATCAGTGGACAGGGGGCTAACTATGGCTACACCTTC.

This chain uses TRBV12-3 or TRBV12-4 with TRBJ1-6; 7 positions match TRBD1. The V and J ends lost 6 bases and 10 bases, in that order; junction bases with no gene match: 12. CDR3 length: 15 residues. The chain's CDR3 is CASRKSGQFNSPLHF. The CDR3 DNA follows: TGTGCCAGCAGAAAATCGGGACAGTTCAACTCACCCCTCCACTTT.